These T cell receptor beta chains were read from a single sample in a study of identical twins. In TCRdb, the 5' RACE reads were re-called with MiXCR into one record per CDR3 protein. There are 550,000 to 700,000 distinct CDR3 sequences in the sample; 21% occur only once, and 4% to 5.5% lies in the top ten. The data also belong to a second study, concerning T cells expressing NK-cell markers.

Sequencing was performed on PBMCs. The receptors shown here come from a woman between 18 and 29 years old in good health. Each CDR3 is given with its conserved first and last residue. A D gene is named only where the DNA matches it firmly. Clone size is not always given. Where it is, it says once, few, many or a class for expanded clones.

V gene: TRBV29-1
D gene: NA
clone size: many
J gene: TRBJ1-2
CDR3 protein: CSVEAGTRYNGYTF
CDR3 DNA: TGCAGCGTTGAAGCCGGGACACGGTATAATGGCTACACCTTC

V gene: TRBV28
D gene: NA
clone size: NA
J gene: TRBJ2-5
CDR3 protein: CASGPVATQYF
CDR3 DNA: TGTGCCAGCGGTCCCGTGGCAACCCAGTACTTC

V gene: TRBV20-1
D gene: NA
clone size: NA
J gene: TRBJ2-1
CDR3 protein: CSAAGYSYDEQFF
CDR3 DNA: TGCAGTGCGGCAGGGTACAGCTATGATGAGCAGTTCTTC

V gene: TRBV5-5
D gene: NA
clone size: NA
J gene: TRBJ1-1
CDR3 protein: CASSFRTFGTAGAFF
CDR3 DNA: TGTGCCAGCAGCTTTCGTACCTTCGGAACCGCTGGAGCTTTCTTT

V gene: TRBV10-3
D gene: TRBD2
clone size: NA
J gene: TRBJ2-5
CDR3 protein: CAISEVTSRETQYF
CDR3 DNA: TGTGCCATCAGTGAGGTGACTAGCCGAGAGACCCAGTACTTC

V gene: TRBV20-1
D gene: NA
clone size: many
J gene: TRBJ1-1
CDR3 protein: CSATDPVTEAFF
CDR3 DNA: TGCAGTGCAACCGACCCGGTCACTGAAGCTTTCTTT

V gene: TRBV3-1
D gene: NA
clone size: NA
J gene: TRBJ2-7
CDR3 protein: CASSHPSGAYEQYF
CDR3 DNA: TGTGCCAGCAGCCATCCTTCCGGCGCCTACGAGCAGTACTTC

V gene: TRBV3-1
D gene: NA
clone size: NA
J gene: TRBJ2-3
CDR3 protein: CASSRLWDTQYF
CDR3 DNA: TGTGCCAGCAGCCGGCTTTGGGATACGCAGTATTTT

V gene: TRBV11-2
D gene: NA
clone size: NA
J gene: TRBJ2-5
CDR3 protein: CASSSVWGDIQETQYF
CDR3 DNA: TGTGCCAGCAGCTCCGTTTGGGGGGATATACAAGAGACCCAGTACTTC

V gene: TRBV5-1
D gene: TRBD2
clone size: NA
J gene: TRBJ2-5
CDR3 protein: CASSLGLAVLQETQYF
CDR3 DNA: TGCGCCAGCAGCTTGGGGCTAGCGGTACTCCAAGAGACCCAGTACTTC

V gene: TRBV5-1
D gene: NA
clone size: many
J gene: TRBJ1-1
CDR3 protein: CASRQQVETEAFF
CDR3 DNA: TGCGCCAGCCGCCAACAGGTTGAAACCGAAGCTTTCTTT

V gene: TRBV6-1
D gene: NA
clone size: NA
J gene: TRBJ1-2
CDR3 protein: CASSPGQGFYGYTF
CDR3 DNA: TGTGCCAGCAGCCCCGGCCAGGGATTCTATGGCTACACCTTC

V gene: TRBV5-4
D gene: TRBD1
clone size: NA
J gene: TRBJ1-4
CDR3 protein: CASSNRTGSNEKLFF
CDR3 DNA: TGTGCCAGCAGCAATCGGACAGGGTCTAATGAAAAACTGTTTTTT

V gene: TRBV7-2
D gene: NA
clone size: few
J gene: TRBJ1-2
CDR3 protein: CASSLESGANYGYTF
CDR3 DNA: TGTGCCAGCAGCTTAGAGTCGGGAGCTAACTATGGCTACACCTTC

V gene: TRBV25-1
D gene: TRBD1
clone size: NA
J gene: TRBJ2-7
CDR3 protein: CASSEAGTGGYEQYF
CDR3 DNA: TGTGCCAGCAGTGAAGCTGGGACAGGGGGGTACGAGCAGTACTTC

V gene: TRBV20-1
D gene: NA
clone size: NA
J gene: TRBJ1-2
CDR3 protein: CSARAQTWADGYTF
CDR3 DNA: TGCAGTGCTAGAGCCCAAACATGGGCCGATGGCTACACCTTC

V gene: TRBV2
D gene: TRBD1
clone size: few
J gene: TRBJ1-2
CDR3 protein: CASIKDRVAYGYTF
CDR3 DNA: TGTGCCAGCATAAAGGACAGGGTAGCCTATGGCTACACCTTC

V gene: TRBV5-1
D gene: NA
clone size: NA
J gene: TRBJ2-1
CDR3 protein: CASSLAVQGGNEQFF
CDR3 DNA: TGCGCCAGCAGCTTGGCGGTCCAAGGGGGGAATGAGCAGTTCTTC

V gene: TRBV7-2
D gene: NA
clone size: few
J gene: TRBJ2-3
CDR3 protein: CASSSSDSDTQYF
CDR3 DNA: TGTGCCAGCAGCTCGAGCGACTCGGATACGCAGTATTTT

V gene: TRBV10-3
D gene: NA
clone size: NA
J gene: TRBJ2-3
CDR3 protein: CAISESGQSTDTQYF
CDR3 DNA: TGTGCCATCAGTGAGTCTGGACAGAGCACAGATACGCAGTATTTT

V gene: TRBV7-8
D gene: TRBD1
clone size: NA
J gene: TRBJ2-3
CDR3 protein: CASSHRTGLGDTQYF
CDR3 DNA: TGTGCCAGCAGCCACCGGACAGGGTTGGGGGATACGCAGTATTTT

V gene: TRBV5-1
D gene: NA
clone size: NA
J gene: TRBJ1-3
CDR3 protein: CASSRPEGDFTIYF
CDR3 DNA: TGCGCCAGCAGCCGGCCCGAAGGGGACTTCACCATATATTTT

V gene: TRBV13
D gene: NA
clone size: few
J gene: TRBJ2-3
CDR3 protein: CASRLSELGSTDTQYF
CDR3 DNA: TGTGCCAGCAGACTATCGGAACTTGGGAGCACAGATACGCAGTATTTT

V gene: TRBV3-1
D gene: NA
clone size: NA
J gene: TRBJ2-5
CDR3 protein: CASSQEWGRETQYF
CDR3 DNA: TGTGCCAGCAGCCAAGAGTGGGGGAGAGAGACCCAGTACTTC

V gene: TRBV20-1
D gene: TRBD2
clone size: NA
J gene: TRBJ2-7
CDR3 protein: CSARDQLAGGPYEQYF
CDR3 DNA: TGCAGTGCTAGAGATCAACTAGCGGGGGGACCCTACGAGCAGTACTTC

V gene: TRBV20-1
D gene: NA
clone size: few
J gene: TRBJ2-4
CDR3 protein: CSARSGIINIQYF
CDR3 DNA: TGCAGTGCTAGGTCCGGGATTATAAACATTCAGTACTTC

V gene: TRBV20-1
D gene: NA
clone size: NA
J gene: TRBJ1-2
CDR3 protein: CSARYSSGGFYGYTF
CDR3 DNA: TGCAGTGCTAGATACTCGTCCGGGGGGTTCTATGGCTACACCTTC

V gene: TRBV12-3/TRBV12-4
D gene: TRBD1
clone size: NA
J gene: TRBJ2-7
CDR3 protein: CASSLTGQPLRGQYF
CDR3 DNA: TGTGCCAGCAGTCTGACGGGACAGCCCCTACGTGGGCAGTACTTC

V gene: TRBV20-1
D gene: NA
clone size: NA
J gene: TRBJ2-6
CDR3 protein: CSASLRESGANVLTF
CDR3 DNA: TGCAGTGCTAGTTTGCGGGAATCTGGGGCCAACGTCCTGACTTTC

V gene: TRBV7-3
D gene: NA
clone size: few
J gene: TRBJ2-1
CDR3 protein: CASSFIGSSHLTNEQFF
CDR3 DNA: TGTGCCAGCAGCTTCATAGGTAGTTCTCACCTAACCAATGAGCAGTTCTTC

V gene: TRBV29-1
D gene: TRBD1
clone size: NA
J gene: TRBJ1-2
CDR3 protein: CSGYRDRGGGYTF
CDR3 DNA: TGCAGCGGATACCGGGACAGAGGTGGAGGCTACACCTTC

V gene: TRBV12-3/TRBV12-4
D gene: NA
clone size: NA
J gene: TRBJ1-3
CDR3 protein: CASSLARRFSGNTIYF
CDR3 DNA: TGTGCCAGCAGTTTAGCTCGGCGATTCTCTGGAAACACCATATATTTT

V gene: TRBV10-3
D gene: NA
clone size: few
J gene: TRBJ2-7
CDR3 protein: CAIRAGDTYEQYF
CDR3 DNA: TGTGCCATCAGAGCCGGGGACACCTACGAGCAGTACTTC

V gene: TRBV10-3
D gene: NA
clone size: many
J gene: TRBJ2-3
CDR3 protein: CATSVRGGADTQYF
CDR3 DNA: TGTGCCACCTCAGTCAGGGGAGGGGCAGATACGCAGTATTTT

V gene: TRBV7-2
D gene: NA
clone size: many
J gene: TRBJ2-1
CDR3 protein: CASSLGTASYNEQFF
CDR3 DNA: TGTGCCAGCAGCTTAGGGACAGCATCCTACAATGAGCAGTTCTTC

V gene: TRBV11-3
D gene: TRBD2
clone size: few
J gene: TRBJ2-1
CDR3 protein: CASGRLAGGDEQFF
CDR3 DNA: TGTGCCAGCGGACGACTAGCGGGGGGTGATGAGCAGTTCTTC

V gene: TRBV5-5
D gene: NA
clone size: NA
J gene: TRBJ2-1
CDR3 protein: CASSLGPLYEQFF
CDR3 DNA: TGTGCCAGCAGCCTGGGGCCTCTCTATGAGCAGTTCTTC

V gene: TRBV7-9
D gene: TRBD1
clone size: few
J gene: TRBJ1-5
CDR3 protein: CASSSGTAFNQPQHF
CDR3 DNA: TGTGCCAGCAGCTCCGGGACAGCCTTTAATCAGCCCCAGCATTTT

V gene: TRBV5-1
D gene: NA
clone size: few
J gene: TRBJ2-1
CDR3 protein: CASSLGDQGHEQFF
CDR3 DNA: TGCGCCAGCAGCTTGGGCGATCAGGGCCATGAGCAGTTCTTC

V gene: TRBV24-1
D gene: NA
clone size: NA
J gene: TRBJ1-1
CDR3 protein: CATRRTENTEAFF
CDR3 DNA: TGTGCCACACGACGGACGGAAAACACTGAAGCTTTCTTT

V gene: TRBV29-1
D gene: NA
clone size: NA
J gene: TRBJ1-1
CDR3 protein: CSVLRANTEAFF
CDR3 DNA: TGCAGCGTTCTCAGAGCGAACACTGAAGCTTTCTTT

V gene: TRBV12-3/TRBV12-4
D gene: TRBD1
clone size: many
J gene: TRBJ1-1
CDR3 protein: CASSSSQGDRRRAFF
CDR3 DNA: TGTGCCAGCAGTAGTTCCCAGGGGGACAGGAGAAGGGCTTTCTTT

V gene: TRBV10-3
D gene: NA
clone size: many
J gene: TRBJ2-2
CDR3 protein: CAVQGSASESAGELFF
CDR3 DNA: TGTGCCGTCCAAGGTTCGGCTAGCGAGTCGGCCGGGGAGCTGTTTTTT

V gene: TRBV29-1
D gene: NA
clone size: NA
J gene: TRBJ1-3
CDR3 protein: CSARGPAGRLSNTIYF
CDR3 DNA: TGCAGCGCCCGGGGGCCCGCAGGGCGGTTGAGTAACACCATATATTTT

V gene: TRBV4-3
D gene: NA
clone size: few
J gene: TRBJ1-1
CDR3 protein: CASSHTRASQTEAFF
CDR3 DNA: TGCGCCAGCAGCCACACCCGGGCCTCACAGACTGAAGCTTTCTTT

V gene: TRBV12-3/TRBV12-4
D gene: NA
clone size: few
J gene: TRBJ1-6
CDR3 protein: CASIRVSAIPSPLHF
CDR3 DNA: TGTGCCAGCATTAGGGTTTCGGCCATTCCTTCACCCCTCCACTTT

V gene: TRBV14
D gene: NA
clone size: few
J gene: TRBJ1-2
CDR3 protein: CASSQARVRTF
CDR3 DNA: TGTGCCAGCAGCCAAGCCAGGGTTAGGACCTTC

V gene: TRBV7-8
D gene: TRBD2
clone size: few
J gene: TRBJ2-3
CDR3 protein: CASSPRLADNTDTQYF
CDR3 DNA: TGTGCCAGCAGCCCCCGACTAGCCGACAACACAGATACGCAGTATTTT

V gene: TRBV6-2/TRBV6-3
D gene: NA
clone size: NA
J gene: TRBJ2-1
CDR3 protein: CASSYRPTQRSYNEQFF
CDR3 DNA: TGTGCCAGCAGTTACCGTCCTACCCAACGAAGCTACAATGAGCAGTTCTTC

V gene: TRBV28
D gene: NA
clone size: NA
J gene: TRBJ2-7
CDR3 protein: CASSSKGGAGYEQYF
CDR3 DNA: TGTGCCAGCAGCTCCAAGGGGGGGGCGGGTTACGAGCAGTACTTC

V gene: TRBV10-1
D gene: NA
clone size: few
J gene: TRBJ2-5
CDR3 protein: CASSVLSSYGETQYF
CDR3 DNA: TGCGCCAGCAGTGTTTTATCCTCGTATGGAGAGACCCAGTACTTC

V gene: TRBV20-1
D gene: TRBD1
clone size: few
J gene: TRBJ2-1
CDR3 protein: CSATSTGGTGEQFF
CDR3 DNA: TGCAGTGCTACCTCGACAGGGGGCACGGGTGAGCAGTTCTTC

V gene: TRBV29-1
D gene: NA
clone size: many
J gene: TRBJ2-1
CDR3 protein: CSAPGGRENEQFF
CDR3 DNA: TGCAGCGCCCCAGGGGGACGGGAGAATGAGCAGTTCTTC

V gene: TRBV20-1
D gene: TRBD2
clone size: NA
J gene: TRBJ2-5
CDR3 protein: CSARAWLAGETQYF
CDR3 DNA: TGCAGTGCTAGAGCTTGGTTAGCGGGAGAGACCCAGTACTTC